Listed here is a single T cell receptor (beta chain). Its antigen is unidentified. The sample originates from a study of human thymus T cells. TCRdb's table, derived via immunoSEQ multiplex PCR, lists solely in-frame clones and lacks some. Of roughly 120,000 clones in the sample, over 85% were seen once. Thymus was obtained from resections taken during corrective heart surgery. Having corrective surgery for congenital heart defects, healthy Finnish infants were the ones who donated. Study-wide findings and caveats: Thymic and blood repertoires showed apparently biased V and J gene usage.

Material for sequencing was thymus tissue. The TCR sequence derives from a boy less than two years old with a congenital heart defect but otherwise immunologically healthy.

The CDR3 DNA reads TGTGCCAGCAGTGACGCCTGGGTGGATGGCTACACCTTC. Amino acids: CASSDAWVDGYTF. This chain connects TRBV6-4 to TRBJ1-2; D gene ambiguous. This CDR3 region has 13 residues. Looked up from germline, CDR1 is MRHNA and CDR2 is SNTAGT. Trimming removed 2 bases from V and 6 bases from J, with 10 bases in between.